This section outlines one T cell receptor (beta chain) sequence together with its context. Its antigen is unknown. The data originate from a study of cytomegalovirus exposure and HLA in healthy donors. Overall study results and limits: There was a cluster of highly shared sequence variants that was likely a sequencing artifact. In a later analysis, compared with equally common non-associated chains, HLA-associated beta chains were more expanded. It was taken for granted in presence/absence analyses that sequencing depth across donors was roughly uniform. While the bulk of TCR sequences proved rare, some public TCRs turned up in many donors.

V lost 4 bases to trimming and J lost 1 base, with 10 bases between them. Germline V CDR1 and CDR2: SGHVS, FNYEAQ. The CDR3 is 14 amino acids. PCR was performed using 60 Vbeta and 13 Jbeta primers. Clones were sequenced by immunoSEQ multiplex PCR, and TCRdb holds only the in-frame ones, with some missing. The sample holds 43,000 or so clones, 60% to 80% seen once. J is TRBJ2-5 and V is TRBV7-6, with D unresolved. The receptor comes from a man aged 25-45 years in good health and CMV-seronegative. Sequenced sample: PBMCs. The chain's CDR3 is CASSSPPSQETQYF. CDR3 nucleotide sequence: TGTGCCAGCAGCTCCCCCCCGTCCCAAGAGACCCAGTACTTC. The entire variable domain, with the rest obtained from reference TRBV7-6 and TRBJ2-5, is as follows: GAGVSQSPRYKVTKRGQDVALRCDPISGHVSLYWYRQALGQGPEFLTYFNYEAQQDKSGLPNDRFSAERPEGSISTLTIQRTEQRDSAMYRCASSSPPSQETQYFGPGTRLLVL.